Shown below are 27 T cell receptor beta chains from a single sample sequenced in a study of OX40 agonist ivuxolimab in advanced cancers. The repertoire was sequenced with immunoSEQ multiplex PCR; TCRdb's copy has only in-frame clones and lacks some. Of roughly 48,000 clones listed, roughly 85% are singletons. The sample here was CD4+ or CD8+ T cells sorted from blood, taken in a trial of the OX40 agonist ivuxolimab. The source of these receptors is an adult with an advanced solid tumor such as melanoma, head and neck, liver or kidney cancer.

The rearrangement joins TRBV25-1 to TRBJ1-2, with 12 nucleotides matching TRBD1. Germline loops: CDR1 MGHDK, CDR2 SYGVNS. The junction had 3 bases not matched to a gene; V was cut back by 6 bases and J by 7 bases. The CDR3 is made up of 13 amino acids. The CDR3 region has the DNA TGTGCCAGCAGCGGGACAGGGGGCTCTGGCTACACCTTC. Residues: CASSGTGGSGYTF.

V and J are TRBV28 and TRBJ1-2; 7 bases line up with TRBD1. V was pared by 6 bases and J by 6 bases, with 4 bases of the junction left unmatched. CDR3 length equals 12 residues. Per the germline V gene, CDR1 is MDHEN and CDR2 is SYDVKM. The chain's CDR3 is CASRGQEHGYTF. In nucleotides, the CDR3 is TGTGCCAGCAGAGGACAGGAGCATGGCTACACCTTC.

This CDR3 is CASLKGGTVAGTGELFF. The CDR3 DNA reads as TGCGCCAGCTTGAAAGGCGGGACCGTCGCGGGGACCGGGGAGCTGTTTTTT. The chain joins TRBV5-1 to TRBJ2-2; D is perhaps TRBD2 (6 bases). This CDR3 has 17 amino acids. Germline values: CDR1 SGHRS, CDR2 YFSETQ. Trimming stripped 7 bases from V and 5 bases from J, with 24 bases between.

The CDR3 coding sequence is TGTGCCCCGGGGGGCAGCAAAAACATTCAGTACTTC. Amino acids: CAPGGSKNIQYF. The rearrangement links TRBV6-5 to TRBJ2-4, with a weak D call TRBD2 (7 bases). CDR1 MNHEY and CDR2 SVGAGI come from the germline V gene. With 11 bases removed from V and 3 bases from J, the gap between germline ends came to 11 bases. The CDR3 sequence is 12 residues long.

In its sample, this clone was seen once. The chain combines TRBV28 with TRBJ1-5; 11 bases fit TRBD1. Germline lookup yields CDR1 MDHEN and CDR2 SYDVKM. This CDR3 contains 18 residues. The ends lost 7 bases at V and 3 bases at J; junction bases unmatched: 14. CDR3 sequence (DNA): TGTGCCAGCACTGGGACAGGGGGAGAAGGATGGAACAATCAGCCCCAGCATTTT. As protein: CASTGTGGEGWNNQPQHF.

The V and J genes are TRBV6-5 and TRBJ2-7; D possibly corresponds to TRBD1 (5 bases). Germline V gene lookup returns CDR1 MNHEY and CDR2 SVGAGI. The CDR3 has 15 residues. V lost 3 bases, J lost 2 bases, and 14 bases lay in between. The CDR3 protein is CASSYQLQAPYEQYF. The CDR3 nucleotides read TGTGCCAGCAGTTATCAGTTACAGGCCCCCTACGAGCAGTACTTC.

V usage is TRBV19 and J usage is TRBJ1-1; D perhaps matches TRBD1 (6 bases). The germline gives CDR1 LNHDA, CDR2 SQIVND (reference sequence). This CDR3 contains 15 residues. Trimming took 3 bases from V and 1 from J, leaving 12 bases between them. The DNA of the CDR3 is TGTGCCAGTAGTATGGCGACAGGAGCGAACACTGAAGCTTTCTTT. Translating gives CASSMATGANTEAFF.

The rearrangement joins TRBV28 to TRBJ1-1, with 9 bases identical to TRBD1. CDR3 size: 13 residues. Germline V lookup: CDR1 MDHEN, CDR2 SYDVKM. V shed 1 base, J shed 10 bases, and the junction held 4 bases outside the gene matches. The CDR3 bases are TGTGCCAGCAGTTTATCGGACAGGGGTACAGCTTTCTTT. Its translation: CASSLSDRGTAFF. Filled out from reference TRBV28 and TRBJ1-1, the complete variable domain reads DVKVTQSSRYLVKRTGEKVFLECVQDMDHENMFWYRQDPGLGLRLIYFSYDVKMKEKGDIPEGYSVSREKKERFSLILESASTNQTSMYLCASSLSDRGTAFFGQGTRLTVV.

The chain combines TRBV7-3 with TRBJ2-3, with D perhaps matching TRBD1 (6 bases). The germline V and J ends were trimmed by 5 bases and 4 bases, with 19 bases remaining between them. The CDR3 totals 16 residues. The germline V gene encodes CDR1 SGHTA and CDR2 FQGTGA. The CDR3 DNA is TGTGCCAGCAGCCAAGGGTTCCAGGGGCAAGCAGATACGCAGTATTTT. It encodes CASSQGFQGQADTQYF.

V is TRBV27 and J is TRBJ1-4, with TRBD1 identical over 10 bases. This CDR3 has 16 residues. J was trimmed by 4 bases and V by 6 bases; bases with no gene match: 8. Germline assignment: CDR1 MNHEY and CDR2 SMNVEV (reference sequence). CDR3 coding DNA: TGTGCCAGCAGCCGGGACAGGGGAGGTGGTAATGAAAAACTGTTTTTT. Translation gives CASSRDRGGGNEKLFF.

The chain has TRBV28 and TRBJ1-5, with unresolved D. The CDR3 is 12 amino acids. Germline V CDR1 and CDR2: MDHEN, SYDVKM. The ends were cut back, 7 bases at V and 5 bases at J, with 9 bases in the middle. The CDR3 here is CASKEGYQPQHF. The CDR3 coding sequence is TGTGCCAGCAAGGAGGGATATCAGCCCCAGCATTTT.

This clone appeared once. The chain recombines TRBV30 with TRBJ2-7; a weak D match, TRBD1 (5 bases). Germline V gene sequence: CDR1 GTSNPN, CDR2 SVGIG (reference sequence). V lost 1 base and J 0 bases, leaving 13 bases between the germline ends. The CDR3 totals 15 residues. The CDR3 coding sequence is TGTGCCTGGAGTGCCCTGGACACTAACTCCTACGAGCAGTACTTC. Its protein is CAWSALDTNSYEQYF.

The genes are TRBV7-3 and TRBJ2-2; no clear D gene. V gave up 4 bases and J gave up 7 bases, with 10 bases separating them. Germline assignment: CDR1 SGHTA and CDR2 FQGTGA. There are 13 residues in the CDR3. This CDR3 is CASSSGGDGELFF. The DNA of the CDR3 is TGTGCCAGCAGCTCAGGCGGTGACGGGGAGCTGTTTTTT.

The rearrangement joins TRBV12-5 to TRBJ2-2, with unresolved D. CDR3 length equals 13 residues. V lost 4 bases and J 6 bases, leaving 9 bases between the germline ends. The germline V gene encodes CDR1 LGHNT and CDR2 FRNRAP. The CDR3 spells CASGSWLAGELFF. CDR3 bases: TGTGCTAGTGGTTCCTGGCTCGCCGGGGAGCTGTTTTTT.

CDR3 residues: CSVELGQGAKNIQYF. In nucleotides, the CDR3 is TGCAGCGTTGAACTGGGACAGGGCGCCAAAAACATTCAGTACTTC. The rearrangement joins TRBV29-1 to TRBJ2-4, with 9 bases identical to TRBD1. V lost 2 bases and J lost 1; bases outside the gene matches: 3. The CDR3 has 15 amino acids. Germline CDR1 reads SQVTM; CDR2 reads ANQGSEA.

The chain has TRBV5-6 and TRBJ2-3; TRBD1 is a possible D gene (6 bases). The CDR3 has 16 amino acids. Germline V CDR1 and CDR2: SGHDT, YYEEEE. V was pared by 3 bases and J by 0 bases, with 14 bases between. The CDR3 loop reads CASSSGTQLSTDTQYF. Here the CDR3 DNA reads TGTGCCAGCAGCTCCGGGACACAACTCAGCACAGATACGCAGTATTTT.

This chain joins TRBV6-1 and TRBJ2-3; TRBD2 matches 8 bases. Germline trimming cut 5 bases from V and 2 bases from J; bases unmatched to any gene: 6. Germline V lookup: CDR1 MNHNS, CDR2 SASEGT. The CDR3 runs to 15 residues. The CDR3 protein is CASSLSGSHTDTQYF. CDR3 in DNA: TGTGCCAGCAGTTTAAGCGGGAGCCACACAGATACGCAGTATTTT.

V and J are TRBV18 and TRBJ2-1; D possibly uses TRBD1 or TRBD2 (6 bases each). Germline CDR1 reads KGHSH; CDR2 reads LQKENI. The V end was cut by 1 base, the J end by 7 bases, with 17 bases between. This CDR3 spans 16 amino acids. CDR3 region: CASSPLRGERRNEQFF. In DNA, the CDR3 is TGTGCCAGCTCACCACTGAGGGGGGAGAGGAGGAATGAGCAGTTCTTC.

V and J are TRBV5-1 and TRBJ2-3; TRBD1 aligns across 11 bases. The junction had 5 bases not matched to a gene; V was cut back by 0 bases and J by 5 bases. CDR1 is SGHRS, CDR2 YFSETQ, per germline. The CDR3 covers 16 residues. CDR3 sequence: CASSLAGQGAGDTQYF. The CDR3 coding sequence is TGCGCCAGCAGCTTGGCCGGACAGGGGGCGGGAGATACGCAGTATTTT.

CDR3 protein: CASSPGQGSTDTQYF. CDR3 nucleotide sequence: TGCGCCAGCTCTCCGGGACAGGGGAGCACAGATACGCAGTATTTT. This chain uses TRBV10-1 with TRBJ2-3, with 10 positions matching TRBD1. Germline CDR1 is WNHNN and CDR2 is SYGVQD (reference sequence). This CDR3 is built from 15 residues. Trimming at V came to 8 bases and at J to 0 bases, leaving 5 bases not matched to a gene.

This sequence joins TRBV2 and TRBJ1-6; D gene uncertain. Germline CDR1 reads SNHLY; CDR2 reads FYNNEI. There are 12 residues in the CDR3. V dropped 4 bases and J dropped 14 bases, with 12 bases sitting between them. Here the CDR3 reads CASSARIGTLHF. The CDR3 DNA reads TGTGCCAGCAGTGCCAGGATAGGCACCCTCCACTTT.

Here the CDR3 DNA reads TGTGCCAGTAGCCGTACTCGTTGGGAAGAGACCCAGTACTTC. Its protein product is CASSRTRWEETQYF. The chain joins TRBV19 to TRBJ2-5, with D hard to call. The V end lost 6 bases, the J end lost 3 bases, and 14 bases lay between the germline ends. CDR1 is LNHDA and CDR2 is SQIVND in the germline V gene (reference sequence). The CDR3 covers 14 residues. Supplemented by reference TRBV19 and TRBJ2-5, the full variable domain reads DGGITQSPKYLFRKEGQNVTLSCEQNLNHDAMYWYRQDPGQGLRLIYYSQIVNDFQKGDIAEGYSVSREKKESFPLTVTSAQKNPTAFYLCASSRTRWEETQYFGPGTRLLVL.

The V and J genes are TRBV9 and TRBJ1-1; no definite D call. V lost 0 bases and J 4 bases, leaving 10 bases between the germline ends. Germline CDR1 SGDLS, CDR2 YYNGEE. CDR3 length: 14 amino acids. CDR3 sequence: CASSVVVGGTEAFF. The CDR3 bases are TGTGCCAGCAGCGTAGTAGTAGGAGGCACTGAAGCTTTCTTT.

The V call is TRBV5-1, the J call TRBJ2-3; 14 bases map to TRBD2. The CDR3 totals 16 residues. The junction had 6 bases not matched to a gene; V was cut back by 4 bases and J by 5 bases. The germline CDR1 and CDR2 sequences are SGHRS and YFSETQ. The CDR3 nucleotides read TGCGCCAGCAGCCCGGGACTAGCGGGAGTAGTAGATACGCAGTATTTT. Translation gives CASSPGLAGVVDTQYF.

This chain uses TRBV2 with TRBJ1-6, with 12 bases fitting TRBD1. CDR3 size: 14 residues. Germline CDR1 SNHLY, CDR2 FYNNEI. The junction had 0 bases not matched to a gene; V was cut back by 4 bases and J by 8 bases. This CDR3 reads CASSGDRGHSPLHF. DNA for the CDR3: TGTGCCAGCAGTGGGGACAGGGGGCATTCACCCCTCCACTTT.

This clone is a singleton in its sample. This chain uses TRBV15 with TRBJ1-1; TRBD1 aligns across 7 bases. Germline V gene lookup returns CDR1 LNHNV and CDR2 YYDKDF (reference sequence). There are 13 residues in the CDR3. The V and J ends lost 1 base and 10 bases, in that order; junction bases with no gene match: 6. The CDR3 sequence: CATSRARQGRAFF. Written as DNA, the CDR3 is TGTGCCACCAGCAGAGCCCGACAGGGAAGAGCTTTCTTT.

This CDR3 is CASSQYPWEGNTEAFF. The CDR3 DNA sequence: TGTGCCAGCAGCCAATACCCCTGGGAAGGGAACACTGAAGCTTTCTTT. V and J are TRBV14 and TRBJ1-1, with D uncertain. Trimming removed 2 bases at V and 1 base at J, with 14 bases between. Germline V gene data show CDR1 as SGHDN and CDR2 as FVKESK. The CDR3 extends over 16 amino acids. Based on the CDR3 plus reference TRBV14 and TRBJ1-1, the full variable domain is EAGVTQFPSHSVIEKGQTVTLRCDPISGHDNLYWYRRVMGKEIKFLLHFVKESKQDESGMPNNRFLAERTGGTYSTLKVQPAELEDSGVYFCASSQYPWEGNTEAFFGQGTRLTVV.